The next 6 T cell receptor beta chains were all read from a single sample in a study of OX40 agonist ivuxolimab in advanced cancers. Clones were sequenced by immunoSEQ multiplex PCR, and TCRdb holds only the in-frame ones, with some missing. The data show 70,000 to 80,000 clones, around 89% seen once. The sequencing here drew on CD4+ or CD8+ T cells sorted from blood, taken in a trial of the OX40 agonist ivuxolimab. The receptors were gathered from an adult with an advanced solid tumor such as melanoma, head and neck, liver or kidney cancer.

The chain employs TRBV28 and TRBJ2-7; D is undetermined. The germline gives CDR1 MDHEN, CDR2 SYDVKM. This CDR3 spans 12 amino acids. Trimming removed 1 base at V and 11 bases at J, with 12 bases between. The CDR3 is CASSLFVYRKYF. CDR3 in DNA: TGTGCCAGCAGTTTATTCGTCTATCGGAAGTACTTC. The full variable domain, in which reference TRBV28 and TRBJ2-7 provide the parts outside the CDR3, is DVKVTQSSRYLVKRTGEKVFLECVQDMDHENMFWYRQDPGLGLRLIYFSYDVKMKEKGDIPEGYSVSREKKERFSLILESASTNQTSMYLCASSLFVYRKYFGPGTRLTVT.

This chain links TRBV11-2 with TRBJ1-4; D is perhaps TRBD1 (5 bases). The CDR3 consists of 15 residues. Deletions cut 1 base from V and 7 bases from J, with 13 bases between. Germline V gives CDR1 SGHAT, CDR2 FQNNGV. This CDR3 reads CASSLVSGYGEKLFF. CDR3 nucleotides: TGTGCCAGCAGCTTAGTCTCAGGGTACGGTGAAAAACTGTTTTTT.

This clone has just one count. The rearrangement uses TRBV18 and TRBJ2-1; 8 positions match TRBD2. The length of the CDR3 is 14 residues. CDR1 and CDR2 (germline): KGHSH, LQKENI. The trim removed 3 bases at V and 8 bases at J, leaving 6 bases unmatched. As DNA, the CDR3 is TGTGCCAGCTCACCCTCCTTCGGGGGGGATGAGCAGTTCTTC. As protein: CASSPSFGGDEQFF.

The chain has TRBV5-1 and TRBJ2-3; D is unclear. Germline CDR1 is SGHRS and CDR2 is YFSETQ. Trimming pared 0 bases from V and 5 bases from J, leaving 4 bases between. The length of the CDR3 is 12 residues. The CDR3 region is CASSLGLDTQYF. The DNA for the CDR3 is TGCGCCAGCAGCTTGGGTTTAGATACGCAGTATTTT.

V gene TRBV7-3 combines with J gene TRBJ1-1; D gene uncertain. Germline lookup yields CDR1 SGHTA and CDR2 FQGTGA. The CDR3 is made up of 14 amino acids. V shed 0 bases and J shed 2 bases, with 7 bases lying between them. Written as DNA, the CDR3 is TGTGCCAGCAGCTTAACGGGTGATAACACTGAAGCTTTCTTT. Its translation is CASSLTGDNTEAFF.

This chain connects TRBV21-1 to TRBJ2-7; the table's D call of TRBD2 was not tested on the DNA. TRBV21-1 is annotated as a pseudogene. The CDR3 consists of 19 residues. CDR3 bases: TGTGCCAGCGGAGGCACACGACTAGCGGGAAGGGAGAACTCCTACGAGCAGTACTTC. Its translation is CASGGTRLAGRENSYEQYF.